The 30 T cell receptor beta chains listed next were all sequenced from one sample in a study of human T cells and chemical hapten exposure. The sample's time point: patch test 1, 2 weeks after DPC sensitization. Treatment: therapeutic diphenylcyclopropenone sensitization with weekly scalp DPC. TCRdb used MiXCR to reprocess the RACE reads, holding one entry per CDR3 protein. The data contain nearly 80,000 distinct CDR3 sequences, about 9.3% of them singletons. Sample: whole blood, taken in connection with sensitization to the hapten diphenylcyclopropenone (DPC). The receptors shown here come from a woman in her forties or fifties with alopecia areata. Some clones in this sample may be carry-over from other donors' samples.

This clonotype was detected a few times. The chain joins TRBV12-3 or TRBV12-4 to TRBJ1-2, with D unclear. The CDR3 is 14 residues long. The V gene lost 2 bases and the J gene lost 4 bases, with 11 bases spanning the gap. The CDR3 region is CASSLREGSYGYTF. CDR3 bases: TGTGCCAGCAGTTTACGGGAGGGCTCCTATGGCTACACCTTC.

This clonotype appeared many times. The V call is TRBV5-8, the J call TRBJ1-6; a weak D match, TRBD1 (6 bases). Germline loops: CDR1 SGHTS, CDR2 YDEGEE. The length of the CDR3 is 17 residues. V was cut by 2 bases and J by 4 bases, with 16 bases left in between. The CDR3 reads CASSLELLTGYNSPLHF. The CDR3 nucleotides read TGTGCCAGCAGCTTAGAACTCCTAACAGGGTATAATTCACCCCTCCACTTT.

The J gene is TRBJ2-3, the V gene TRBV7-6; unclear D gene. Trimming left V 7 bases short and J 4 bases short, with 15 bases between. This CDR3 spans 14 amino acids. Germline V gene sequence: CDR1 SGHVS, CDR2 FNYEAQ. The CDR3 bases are TGTGCCAGCACCCTAAGAATGGACGCAGATACGCAGTATTTT. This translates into CASTLRMDADTQYF.

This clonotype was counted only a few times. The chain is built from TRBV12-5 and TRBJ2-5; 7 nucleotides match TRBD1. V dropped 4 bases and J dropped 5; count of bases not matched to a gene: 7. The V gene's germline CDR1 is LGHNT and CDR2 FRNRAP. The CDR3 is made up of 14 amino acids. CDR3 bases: TGTGCTAGTGGTTGGAACAGGGGAGCCGAGACCCAGTACTTC. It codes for CASGWNRGAETQYF.

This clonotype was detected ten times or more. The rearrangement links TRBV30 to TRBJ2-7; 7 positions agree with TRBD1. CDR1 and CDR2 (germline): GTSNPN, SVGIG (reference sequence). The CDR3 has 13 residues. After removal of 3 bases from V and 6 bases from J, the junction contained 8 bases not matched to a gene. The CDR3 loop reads CAWSSRGRGEQYF. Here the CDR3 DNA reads TGTGCCTGGAGCTCAAGGGGGCGAGGCGAGCAGTACTTC.

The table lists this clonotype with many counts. This chain's CDR3 is CAWTSSGSEQFF. CDR3 in DNA: TGTGCCTGGACCTCTAGCGGGAGTGAGCAGTTCTTC. The chain combines TRBV30 with TRBJ2-1, with TRBD2 matching 10 bases. Trimming cost V 4 bases and J 9 bases; bases outside gene matches: 3. Per the germline V gene, CDR1 is GTSNPN and CDR2 is SVGIG (reference sequence). CDR3 length equals 12 residues. Supplemented by reference TRBV30 and TRBJ2-1, the full variable domain reads SQTIHQWPATLVQPVGSPLSLECTVEGTSNPNLYWYRQAAGRGLQLLFYSVGIGQISSEVPQNLSASRPQDRQFILSSKKLLLSDSGFYLCAWTSSGSEQFFGPGTRLTVL.

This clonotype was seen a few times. CDR3 bases: TGCGCCAGCAGCCAAGTAAATGGAGTCCCAGATACGCAGTATTTT. Its translation: CASSQVNGVPDTQYF. The chain combines TRBV4-1 with TRBJ2-3, with no clear D. Trimming cost V 1 base and J 4 bases, with 12 bases left between them. CDR1 is MGHRA and CDR2 is YSYEKL in the germline V gene. The CDR3 sequence is 15 residues long.

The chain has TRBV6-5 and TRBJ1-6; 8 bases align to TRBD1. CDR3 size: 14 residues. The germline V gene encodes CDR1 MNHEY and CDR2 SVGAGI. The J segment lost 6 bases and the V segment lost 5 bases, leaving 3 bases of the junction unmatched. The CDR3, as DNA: TGTGCCAGCAGTGGACAGGGCCCTAATTCACCCCTCCACTTT. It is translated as CASSGQGPNSPLHF.

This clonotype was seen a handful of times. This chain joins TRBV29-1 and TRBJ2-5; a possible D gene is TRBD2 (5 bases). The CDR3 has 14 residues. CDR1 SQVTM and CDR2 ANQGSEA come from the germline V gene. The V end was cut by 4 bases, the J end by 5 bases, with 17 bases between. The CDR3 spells CSVGTAGPRETQYF. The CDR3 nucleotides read TGCAGCGTTGGGACTGCAGGCCCCAGGGAGACCCAGTACTTC.

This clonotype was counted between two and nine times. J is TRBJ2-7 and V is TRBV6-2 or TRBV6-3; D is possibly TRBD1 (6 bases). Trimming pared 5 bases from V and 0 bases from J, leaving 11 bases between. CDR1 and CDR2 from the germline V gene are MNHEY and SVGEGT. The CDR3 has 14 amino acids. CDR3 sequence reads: CASSTTGFSYEQYF. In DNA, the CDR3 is TGTGCCAGCAGTACCACAGGGTTCTCCTACGAGCAGTACTTC.

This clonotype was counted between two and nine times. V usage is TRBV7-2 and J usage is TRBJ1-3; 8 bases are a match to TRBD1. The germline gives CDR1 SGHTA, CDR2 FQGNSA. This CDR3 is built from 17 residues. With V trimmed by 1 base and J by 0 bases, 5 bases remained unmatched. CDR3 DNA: TGTGCCAGCAGCTTAGGGGGGACAGGAGTCTCTGGAAACACCATATATTTT. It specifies CASSLGGTGVSGNTIYF.

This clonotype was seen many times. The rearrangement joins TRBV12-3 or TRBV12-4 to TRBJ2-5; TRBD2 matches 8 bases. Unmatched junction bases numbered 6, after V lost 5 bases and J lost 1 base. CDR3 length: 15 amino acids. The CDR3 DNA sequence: TGTGCCAGCAGTCTTAGCGGGACGTCCCAAGAGACCCAGTACTTC. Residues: CASSLSGTSQETQYF.

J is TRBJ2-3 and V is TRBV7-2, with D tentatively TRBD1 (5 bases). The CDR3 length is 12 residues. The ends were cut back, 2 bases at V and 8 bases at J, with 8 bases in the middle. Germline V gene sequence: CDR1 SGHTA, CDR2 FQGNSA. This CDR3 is CASSLYRGTQYF. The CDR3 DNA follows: TGTGCCAGCAGCTTATATAGGGGTACGCAGTATTTT.

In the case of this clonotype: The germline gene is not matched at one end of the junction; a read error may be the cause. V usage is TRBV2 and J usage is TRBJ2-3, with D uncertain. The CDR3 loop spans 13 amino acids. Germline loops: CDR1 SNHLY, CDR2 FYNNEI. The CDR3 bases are TGTGCCAGTAGTGAATCCCCGGCAGATACGCAGTATTTT. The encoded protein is CASSESPADTQYF.

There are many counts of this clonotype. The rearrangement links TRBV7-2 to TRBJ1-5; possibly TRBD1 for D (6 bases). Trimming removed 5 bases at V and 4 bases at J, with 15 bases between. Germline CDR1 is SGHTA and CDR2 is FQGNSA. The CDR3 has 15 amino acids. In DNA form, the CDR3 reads TGTGCCAGCAGCCCGCAATCGACAGGAAATCAGCCCCAGCATTTT. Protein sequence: CASSPQSTGNQPQHF.

The chain's CDR3 is CASSGRQGVINEKLFF. DNA for the CDR3: TGTGCCAGTAGTGGACGACAGGGGGTTATTAATGAAAAACTGTTTTTT. The genes are TRBV19 and TRBJ1-4, with 9 bases that match TRBD1. V shed 5 bases and J 4 bases; nucleotides not matched to a gene: 8. CDR3 length: 16 amino acids. Per the germline V gene, CDR1 is LNHDA and CDR2 is SQIVND (reference sequence).

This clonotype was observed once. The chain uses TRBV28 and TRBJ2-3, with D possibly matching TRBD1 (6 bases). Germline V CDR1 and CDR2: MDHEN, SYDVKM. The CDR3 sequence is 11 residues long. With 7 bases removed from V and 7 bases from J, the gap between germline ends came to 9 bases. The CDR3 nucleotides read TGTGCCAGCAAGGGGGAGAATACGCAGTATTTT. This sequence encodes CASKGENTQYF.

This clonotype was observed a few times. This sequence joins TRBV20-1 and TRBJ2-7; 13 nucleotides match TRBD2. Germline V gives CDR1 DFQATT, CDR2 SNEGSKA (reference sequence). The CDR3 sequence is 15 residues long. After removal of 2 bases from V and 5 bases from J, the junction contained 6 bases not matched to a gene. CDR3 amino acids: CSARPGGTSGNEQYF. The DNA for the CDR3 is TGCAGTGCTAGACCTGGAGGGACTAGCGGGAACGAGCAGTACTTC.

The CDR3 DNA sequence: TGTGCCACCACTACAGGGGTCAAAAACATTCAGTACTTC. It translates to CATTTGVKNIQYF. This rearrangement joins TRBV6-1 to TRBJ2-4; 7 bases agree with TRBD1. The CDR3 has 13 residues. Trimming took 10 bases from V and 3 from J; bases not matched to a gene: 6. Germline CDR1 reads MNHNS; CDR2 reads SASEGT.

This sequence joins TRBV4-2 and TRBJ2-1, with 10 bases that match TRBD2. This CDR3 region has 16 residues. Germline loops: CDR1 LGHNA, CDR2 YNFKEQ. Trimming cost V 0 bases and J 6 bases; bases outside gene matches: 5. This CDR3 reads CASSQETSGTLNEQFF. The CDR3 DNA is TGTGCCAGCAGCCAAGAAACTAGCGGGACCCTCAATGAGCAGTTCTTC.

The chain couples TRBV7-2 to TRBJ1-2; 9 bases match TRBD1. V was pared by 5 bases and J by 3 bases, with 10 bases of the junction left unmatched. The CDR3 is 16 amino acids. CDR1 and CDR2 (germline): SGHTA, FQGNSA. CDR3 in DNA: TGTGCCAGCAGCGAGGGACAGGGCGAGGTTTACTATGGCTACACCTTC. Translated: CASSEGQGEVYYGYTF.

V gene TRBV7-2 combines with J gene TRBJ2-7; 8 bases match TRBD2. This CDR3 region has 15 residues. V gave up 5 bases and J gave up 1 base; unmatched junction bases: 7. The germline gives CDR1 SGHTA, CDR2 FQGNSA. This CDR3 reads CASSLSGRRSYEQYF. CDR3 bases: TGTGCCAGCAGCCTGAGCGGGAGAAGGTCCTACGAGCAGTACTTC.

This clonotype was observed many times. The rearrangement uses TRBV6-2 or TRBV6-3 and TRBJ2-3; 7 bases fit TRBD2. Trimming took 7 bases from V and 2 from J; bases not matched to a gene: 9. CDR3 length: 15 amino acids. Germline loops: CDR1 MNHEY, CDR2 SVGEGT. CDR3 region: CASTPGGSFTDTQYF. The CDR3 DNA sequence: TGTGCCAGCACCCCCGGCGGGAGCTTCACAGATACGCAGTATTTT.

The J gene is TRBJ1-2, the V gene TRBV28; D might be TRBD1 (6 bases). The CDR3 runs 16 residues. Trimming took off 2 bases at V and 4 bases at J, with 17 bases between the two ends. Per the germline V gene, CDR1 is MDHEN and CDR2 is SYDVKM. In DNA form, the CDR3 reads TGTGCCAGCAGTTTAGGAGGGGCAGGGGATCTCTATGGCTACACCTTC. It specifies CASSLGGAGDLYGYTF.

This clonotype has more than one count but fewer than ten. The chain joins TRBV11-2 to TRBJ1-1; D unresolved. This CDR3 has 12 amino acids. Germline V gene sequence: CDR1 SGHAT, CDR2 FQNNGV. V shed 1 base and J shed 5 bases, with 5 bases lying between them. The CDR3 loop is CASSLGPTEAFF. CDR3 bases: TGTGCCAGCAGCTTAGGCCCGACTGAAGCTTTCTTT.

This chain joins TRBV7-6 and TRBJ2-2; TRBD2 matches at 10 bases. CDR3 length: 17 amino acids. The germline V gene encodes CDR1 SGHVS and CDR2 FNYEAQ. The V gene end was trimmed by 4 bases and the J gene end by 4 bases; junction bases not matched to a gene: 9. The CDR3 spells CASSSSLAGGLTGELFF. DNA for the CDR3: TGTGCCAGCAGCTCCTCCTTAGCGGGAGGACTCACCGGGGAGCTGTTTTTT.

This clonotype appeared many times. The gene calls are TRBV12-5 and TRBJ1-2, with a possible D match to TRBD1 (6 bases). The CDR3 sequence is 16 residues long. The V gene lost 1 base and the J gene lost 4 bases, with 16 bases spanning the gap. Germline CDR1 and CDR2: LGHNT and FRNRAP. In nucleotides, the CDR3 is TGTGCTAGTGGTTTGGACAACGGACAGTTTATCTATGGCTACACCTTC. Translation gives CASGLDNGQFIYGYTF.

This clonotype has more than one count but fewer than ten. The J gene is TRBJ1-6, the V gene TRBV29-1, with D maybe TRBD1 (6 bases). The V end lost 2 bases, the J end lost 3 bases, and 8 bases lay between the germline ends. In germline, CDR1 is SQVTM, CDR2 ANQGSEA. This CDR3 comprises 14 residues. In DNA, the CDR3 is TGCAGCGTTGAAAGGGGGGGCTATAATTCACCCCTCCACTTT. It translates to CSVERGGYNSPLHF.

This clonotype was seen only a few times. CDR3 loop: CASSLVRAAASPLHF. CDR3 bases: TGTGCCAGCAGCTTAGTGAGGGCAGCAGCCTCACCCCTCCACTTT. This sequence joins TRBV11-2 and TRBJ1-6; no clear D. Germline assignment: CDR1 SGHAT and CDR2 FQNNGV. This CDR3 is 15 amino acids long. Trimming removed 1 base from V and 10 bases from J, with 14 bases in between.

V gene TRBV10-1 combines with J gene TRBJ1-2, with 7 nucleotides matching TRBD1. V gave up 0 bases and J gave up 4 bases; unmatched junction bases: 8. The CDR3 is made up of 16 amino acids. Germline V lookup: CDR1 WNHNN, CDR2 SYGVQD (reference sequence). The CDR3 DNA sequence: TGCGCCAGCAGTGAGTCCAGAGGGGGCGCCGGCTATGGCTACACCTTC. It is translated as CASSESRGGAGYGYTF.